The 22 T cell receptor beta chains below all came from one sample that was sequenced in a study of identical twins. From the 5' RACE reads, TCRdb called clonotypes with MiXCR, one entry per CDR3 protein. Of roughly 470,000 distinct CDR3 sequences detected, around an eighth appear once; the ten largest clones hold about 0.94%. These data were also reused for a study on yellow fever vaccine responses in identical twins.

The specimen sequenced was CD4+ T cells sorted from blood. These receptor sequences come from a woman younger than 35 in good health.

Many counts were recorded for this clonotype. V and J are TRBV24-1 and TRBJ2-1; weak D call: TRBD2 (6 bases). The CDR3 contains 13 residues. Germline V CDR1 and CDR2: KGHDR, SFDVKD. V was clipped by 4 bases and J by 6 bases, with 9 bases between them. CDR3 sequence: CATSELTSNEQFF. Here the CDR3 DNA reads TGTGCCACCAGTGAGCTGACTAGCAATGAGCAGTTCTTC.

The V gene is TRBV20-1, the J gene TRBJ2-1, with D uncertain. Per the germline V gene, CDR1 is DFQATT and CDR2 is SNEGSKA (reference sequence). The CDR3 runs to 12 residues. Trimming left V 6 bases short and J 5 bases short, with 11 bases between. This chain's CDR3 is CSAALSDNEQFF. CDR3 DNA sequence: TGCAGTGCCGCCCTTTCGGACAATGAGCAGTTCTTC.

The V gene is TRBV20-1, the J gene TRBJ2-1; weak D call: TRBD1 (5 bases). The CDR3 consists of 14 residues. V was shortened by 3 bases and J by 4 bases, with 13 bases between the two germline ends. Germline CDR1 is DFQATT and CDR2 is SNEGSKA (reference sequence). The CDR3 region is CSARVGQVYNEQFF. CDR3 bases: TGCAGTGCTAGGGTGGGGCAAGTGTACAATGAGCAGTTCTTC.

This chain uses TRBV10-3 with TRBJ1-1; D ambiguous. The V gene lost 6 bases and the J gene lost 0 bases, with 8 bases spanning the gap. CDR1 is ENHRY, CDR2 SYGVKD, per germline. This CDR3 comprises 13 residues. The CDR3 bases are TGTGCCATCAGCTCGGGCCTGAACACTGAAGCTTTCTTT. It yields the protein CAISSGLNTEAFF.

The chain employs TRBV6-5 and TRBJ2-7, with 8 positions matching TRBD1. This CDR3 is built from 13 residues. Germline V gene data show CDR1 as MNHEY and CDR2 as SVGAGI. Trimming removed 2 bases from V and 4 bases from J; junction bases left unmatched: 1. CDR3: CASSYRTGYEQYF. CDR3 nucleotide sequence: TGTGCCAGCAGTTACCGGACAGGGTACGAGCAGTACTTC.

The DNA of the CDR3 is TGTGCCAGCAGTCCCACGGACAGGGTGAATTCACCCCTCCACTTT. This codes for CASSPTDRVNSPLHF. The chain carries TRBV12-3 or TRBV12-4 and TRBJ1-6; 8 nucleotides match TRBD1. CDR3 length: 15 amino acids. V was clipped by 5 bases and J by 7 bases; unmatched bases: 7.

This clonotype has just a few counts. The genes are TRBV6-2 or TRBV6-3 and TRBJ2-4; tentative D call: TRBD1 (6 bases). This CDR3 spans 17 amino acids. V was pared by 0 bases and J by 1 base, with 13 bases between. CDR1 MNHEY and CDR2 SVGEGT come from the germline V gene. CDR3 coding DNA: TGTGCCAGCAGTTACTCGGACAGCGGAAGGGCCAAAAACATTCAGTACTTC. Translation gives CASSYSDSGRAKNIQYF.

J is TRBJ2-1 and V is TRBV12-3 or TRBV12-4; TRBD1 matches at 8 bases. Trimming cost V 1 base and J 8 bases; bases outside gene matches: 10. The CDR3 loop spans 16 amino acids. The DNA of the CDR3 is TGTGCCAGCAGTTTAGAACAGGGGGGAAAGAGGTATGAGCAGTTCTTC. It is translated as CASSLEQGGKRYEQFF.

The genes are TRBV3-1 and TRBJ2-7, with D hard to call. The CDR3 is 13 residues long. Germline assignment: CDR1 LGHDT and CDR2 YNNKEL (reference sequence). Trimming shortened V by 2 bases and J by 3 bases, and 8 bases separated the two germline ends. The CDR3 spells CASSQKGYYEQYF. CDR3 bases: TGTGCCAGCAGCCAAAAGGGATACTACGAGCAGTACTTC.

The CDR3, as DNA: TGCGCCAGCAGCCACGAACCCTGGGGGACCCAGTACTTC. Translation: CASSHEPWGTQYF. The V call is TRBV4-1, the J call TRBJ2-5; no clear D. Trimming pared 3 bases from V and 7 bases from J, leaving 12 bases between. The V gene's germline CDR1 is MGHRA and CDR2 YSYEKL. This CDR3 spans 13 amino acids.

The chain uses TRBV6-1 and TRBJ2-2, with 8 bases fitting TRBD2. CDR1 MNHNS and CDR2 SASEGT come from the germline V gene. V lost 8 bases and J lost 3; bases outside the gene matches: 8. This CDR3 is built from 15 residues. The CDR3 DNA reads as TGTGCCAGCCGGGAGGGCTCACTGGACACCGGGGAGCTGTTTTTT. This codes for CASREGSLDTGELFF.

This clonotype was detected only a few times. The J gene is TRBJ2-7, the V gene TRBV14, with 7 positions matching TRBD2. Trimming removed 5 bases from V and 2 bases from J; junction bases left unmatched: 3. The germline gives CDR1 SGHDN, CDR2 FVKESK. The CDR3 totals 13 residues. The CDR3 nucleotides are TGTGCCAGCAGCGGCGGGACTACCTACGAGCAGTACTTC. This gives the protein CASSGGTTYEQYF.

This clonotype has only a few counts. DNA for the CDR3: TGTGCCAGCAGCCAAGATCAGAACCTGAACAATGAGCAGTTCTTC. It is translated as CASSQDQNLNNEQFF. This chain links TRBV4-2 with TRBJ2-1; no clear D gene. Germline CDR1 is LGHNA and CDR2 is YNFKEQ. Trimming cost V 0 bases and J 5 bases, with 11 bases left between them. This CDR3 has 15 amino acids.

This clonotype has a count of ten or more. The chain is built from TRBV18 and TRBJ2-5; 7 nucleotides agree with TRBD1. The length of the CDR3 is 16 residues. CDR1 and CDR2 from the germline V gene are KGHSH and LQKENI. J gave up 2 bases and V 5 bases, and 11 bases lay outside the gene matches. In DNA form, the CDR3 reads TGTGCCAGCTCATCGACAGGGTCTAGGCGGCAAGAGACCCAGTACTTC. Protein: CASSSTGSRRQETQYF.

The V call is TRBV28, the J call TRBJ2-4, with 7 bases fitting TRBD2. The CDR3 spans 16 residues. J lost 0 bases, V lost 1 base, and 3 bases had no gene match. Germline CDR1 reads MDHEN; CDR2 reads SYDVKM. CDR3 protein: CASSLSSGRAKNIQYF. The CDR3 nucleotides read TGTGCCAGCAGTTTATCTAGCGGACGAGCCAAAAACATTCAGTACTTC. The variable domain in full, completed from reference TRBV28 and TRBJ2-4, reads DVKVTQSSRYLVKRTGEKVFLECVQDMDHENMFWYRQDPGLGLRLIYFSYDVKMKEKGDIPEGYSVSREKKERFSLILESASTNQTSMYLCASSLSSGRAKNIQYFGAGTRLSVL.

In its sample, this clonotype was seen a few times. The rearrangement uses TRBV11-2 and TRBJ2-7, with 8 nucleotides matching TRBD1. The CDR3 runs 16 residues. Germline V gene lookup returns CDR1 SGHAT and CDR2 FQNNGV. V was pared by 6 bases and J by 5 bases, with 15 bases of the junction left unmatched. CDR3 protein: CASSLTGGENWNEQYF. CDR3 nucleotide sequence: TGTGCCAGCAGTCTAACAGGGGGTGAGAATTGGAACGAGCAGTACTTC.

This clonotype was seen more than once but under ten times. The chain is built from TRBV5-1 and TRBJ2-3; 12 bases align to TRBD2. Germline V CDR1 and CDR2: SGHRS, YFSETQ. The V and J ends lost 0 bases and 3 bases, in that order; junction bases with no gene match: 2. The CDR3 is made up of 16 amino acids. The CDR3 nucleotides are TGCGCCAGCAGCTTGGTACTAGCGGGGGGAACAGATACGCAGTATTTT. Translated: CASSLVLAGGTDTQYF.

The rearrangement uses TRBV30 and TRBJ1-5; D gene ambiguous. Trimming pared 4 bases from V and 3 bases from J, leaving 10 bases between. Germline V gene sequence: CDR1 GTSNPN, CDR2 SVGIG (reference sequence). The CDR3 runs 13 residues. CDR3 residues: CAWNPDSNQPQHF. For the CDR3, the DNA is TGTGCCTGGAACCCGGATTCCAATCAGCCCCAGCATTTT.

The gene calls are TRBV6-1 and TRBJ2-7; 7 nucleotides line up with TRBD2. Trimming at V came to 11 bases and at J to 4 bases, leaving 11 bases not matched to a gene. CDR3 length equals 13 residues. Germline CDR1 MNHNS, CDR2 SASEGT. The CDR3 sequence: CACKTWGGYEQYF. As DNA, the CDR3 is TGTGCCTGCAAAACCTGGGGGGGGTACGAGCAGTACTTC.

V is TRBV27 and J is TRBJ2-2, with D perhaps matching TRBD1 or TRBD2 (5 bases each). The CDR3 runs to 16 residues. The V gene lost 4 bases and the J gene lost 5 bases, with 17 bases spanning the gap. CDR1 is MNHEY and CDR2 is SMNVEV in the germline V gene (reference sequence). The CDR3, as DNA: TGTGCCAGCAGTTCCCGGGACGGTAAAATTACCGGGGAGCTGTTTTTT. Amino acids: CASSSRDGKITGELFF.

The chain is built from TRBV7-2 and TRBJ2-5, with D uncertain. Deletions cut 5 bases from V and 5 bases from J, with 15 bases between. Germline CDR1 and CDR2: SGHTA and FQGNSA. The CDR3 covers 14 residues. The CDR3 nucleotides read TGTGCCAGCAGCCCGAACTCCCCTGGGGAGACCCAGTACTTC. This translates into CASSPNSPGETQYF.

This clonotype has just a few counts. This rearrangement joins TRBV10-3 to TRBJ2-7; TRBD2 matches at 8 bases. The CDR3 is 15 amino acids. CDR1 and CDR2 (germline): ENHRY, SYGVKD. Trimming at V came to 6 bases and at J to 0 bases, leaving 7 bases not matched to a gene. CDR3 sequence (DNA): TGTGCCATCAGGAAAACTAGCGGACTCTCCTACGAGCAGTACTTC. Protein: CAIRKTSGLSYEQYF.